The T cell receptor (beta chain) described here comes from a study of cytomegalovirus exposure and HLA in healthy donors. This CDR3 has 17 amino acids. Germline CDR1 and CDR2: SGHTS and YDEGEE. Losses at the gene ends were 0 bases for V and 1 base for J; bases not matched to a gene: 9. The PCR employed 60 Vbeta primers together with 13 Jbeta primers. Sequencing was performed with immunoSEQ multiplex PCR; in TCRdb, only in-frame clones are kept and a portion is missing. The table records some 170,000 clones, around four fifths of them present only once. Sequenced material: PBMCs. The chain couples TRBV5-8 to TRBJ2-5; 7 bases map to TRBD1. This clonotype was sampled from a man in his fifties or sixties in good health and CMV-seropositive. In nucleotides, the CDR3 is TGTGCCAGCAGCTTGGCCGTCGGGACAGCTGGCCAAGAGACCCAGTACTTC. Protein: CASSLAVGTAGQETQYF. Variable domain in full (rest from reference TRBV5-8 and TRBJ2-5): EAGVTQSPTHLIKTRGQQATLRCSPISGHTSVYWYQQALGLGLQFLLWYDEGEERNRGNFPPRFSGRQFPNYSSELNVNALELEDSALYLCASSLAVGTAGQETQYFGPGTRLLVL.